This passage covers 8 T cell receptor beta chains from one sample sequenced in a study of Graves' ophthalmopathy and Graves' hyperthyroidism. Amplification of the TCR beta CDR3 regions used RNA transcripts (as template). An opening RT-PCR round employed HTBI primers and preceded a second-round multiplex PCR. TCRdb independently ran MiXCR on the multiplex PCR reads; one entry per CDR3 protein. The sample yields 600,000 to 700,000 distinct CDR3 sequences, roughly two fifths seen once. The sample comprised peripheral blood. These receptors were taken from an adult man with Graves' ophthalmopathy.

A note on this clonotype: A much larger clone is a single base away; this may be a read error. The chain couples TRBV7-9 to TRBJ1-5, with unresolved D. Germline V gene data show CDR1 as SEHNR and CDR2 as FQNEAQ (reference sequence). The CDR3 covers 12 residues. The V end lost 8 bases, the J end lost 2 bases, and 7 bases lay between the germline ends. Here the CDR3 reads CASGDGNQPQHF. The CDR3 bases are TGTGCCAGCGGGGATGGCAATCAGCCCCAGCATTTT. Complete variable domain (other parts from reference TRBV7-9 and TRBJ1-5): DTGVSQNPRHKITKRGQNVTFRCDPISEHNRLYWYRQTLGQGPEFLTYFQNEAQLEKSRLLSDRFSAERPKGSFSTLEIQRTEQGDSAMYLCASGDGNQPQHFGDGTRLSIL.

As DNA, the CDR3 is TGTGCCAGCACCGACACCCTCCGGGGAAAACTGTTTTTT. Translation: CASTDTLRGKLFF. This chain uses TRBV12-5 with TRBJ1-4; D is ambiguous. This CDR3 contains 13 residues. Germline CDR1 reads LGHNT; CDR2 reads FRNRAP. The full variable domain, its missing parts supplied by reference TRBV12-5 and TRBJ1-4, is DARVTQTPRHKVTEMGQEVTMRCQPILGHNTVFWYRQTMMQGLELLAYFRNRAPLDDSGMPKDRFSAEMPDATLATLKIQPSEPRDSAVYFCASTDTLRGKLFFGSGTQLSVL.

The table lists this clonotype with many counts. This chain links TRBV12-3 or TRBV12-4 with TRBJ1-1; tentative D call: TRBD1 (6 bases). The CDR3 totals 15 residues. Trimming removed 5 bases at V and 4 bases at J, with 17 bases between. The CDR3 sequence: CASSILRGRGTEAFF. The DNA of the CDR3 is TGTGCCAGCAGTATCCTCAGGGGCCGAGGCACTGAAGCTTTCTTT.

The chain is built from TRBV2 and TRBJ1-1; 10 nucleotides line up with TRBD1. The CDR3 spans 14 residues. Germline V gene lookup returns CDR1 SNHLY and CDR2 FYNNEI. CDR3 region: CARAWDRGDTEAFF. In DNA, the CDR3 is TGTGCTAGAGCCTGGGACAGGGGAGACACTGAAGCTTTCTTT. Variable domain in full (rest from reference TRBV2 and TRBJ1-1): EPEVTQTPSHQVTQMGQEVILRCVPISNHLYFYWYRQILGQKVEFLVSFYNNEISEKSEIFDDQFSVERPDGSNFTLKIRSTKLEDSAMYFCARAWDRGDTEAFFGQGTRLTVV.

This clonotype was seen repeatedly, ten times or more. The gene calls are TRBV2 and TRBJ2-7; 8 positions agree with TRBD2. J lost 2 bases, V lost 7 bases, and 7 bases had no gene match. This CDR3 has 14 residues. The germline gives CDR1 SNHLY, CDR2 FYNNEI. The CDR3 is CASTSGTRAYEQYF. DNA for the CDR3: TGTGCCAGCACCTCCGGGACTAGGGCCTACGAGCAGTACTTC.

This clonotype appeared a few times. CDR3 region: CASSLLQGQETQYF. The DNA for the CDR3 is TGTGCCAGCAGTTTACTGCAGGGCCAAGAGACCCAGTACTTC. The chain joins TRBV12-3 or TRBV12-4 to TRBJ2-5; a possible D gene is TRBD1 (5 bases). The CDR3 runs to 14 residues. V lost 2 bases and J lost 1, with 8 bases in between.

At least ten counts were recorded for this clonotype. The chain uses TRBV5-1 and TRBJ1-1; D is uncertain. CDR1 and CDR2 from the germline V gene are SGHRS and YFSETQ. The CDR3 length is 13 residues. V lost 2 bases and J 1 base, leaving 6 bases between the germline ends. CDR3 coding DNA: TGCGCCAGCAGCTTCGACAAGAACACTGAAGCTTTCTTT. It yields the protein CASSFDKNTEAFF.

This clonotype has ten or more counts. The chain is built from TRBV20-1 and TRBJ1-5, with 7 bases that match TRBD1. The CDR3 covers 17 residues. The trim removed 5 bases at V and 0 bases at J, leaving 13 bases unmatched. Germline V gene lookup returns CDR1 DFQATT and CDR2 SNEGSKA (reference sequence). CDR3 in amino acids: CSAWDSALPFSNQPQHF. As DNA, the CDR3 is TGCAGTGCTTGGGACAGTGCTTTGCCTTTTAGCAATCAGCCCCAGCATTTT.